Reported below is one T cell receptor (beta chain). Antigen specificity is unknown. The primer mix had 60 Vbeta and 13 Jbeta primers. TCRdb keeps only in-frame clones here, not all; method: immunoSEQ multiplex PCR. The data show under 200,000 clones, with 73% seen just once and approximately 5.4% held by the top ten. These data are taken from a study of cytomegalovirus exposure and HLA in healthy donors. Study in general: A preliminary data release comprised roughly 80 million unique TCRs obtained from HLA-typed donors.

Study results and limitations: According to reports, the classifier identified cytomegalovirus status with high specificity and sensitivity. A later look showed TCR association rates differing by HLA locus, highest for DRB1 and lowest for HLA-C. Overall, about 160 TCR beta chains were annotated as cytomegalovirus-associated.

The CDR3 is 14 residues long. V shed 5 bases and J shed 5 bases, with 15 bases lying between them. The germline CDR1 and CDR2 sequences are MDHEN and SYDVKM. This TCR was recovered from a woman aged 18-30 years in good health and CMV-seropositive. Sequencing input: PBMCs. V gene TRBV28 combines with J gene TRBJ2-5; D is perhaps TRBD1 (5 bases). CDR3 sequence reads: CASSAPQGSETQYF. CDR3 nucleotides: TGTGCCAGCAGTGCGCCCCAGGGTTCGGAGACCCAGTACTTC.